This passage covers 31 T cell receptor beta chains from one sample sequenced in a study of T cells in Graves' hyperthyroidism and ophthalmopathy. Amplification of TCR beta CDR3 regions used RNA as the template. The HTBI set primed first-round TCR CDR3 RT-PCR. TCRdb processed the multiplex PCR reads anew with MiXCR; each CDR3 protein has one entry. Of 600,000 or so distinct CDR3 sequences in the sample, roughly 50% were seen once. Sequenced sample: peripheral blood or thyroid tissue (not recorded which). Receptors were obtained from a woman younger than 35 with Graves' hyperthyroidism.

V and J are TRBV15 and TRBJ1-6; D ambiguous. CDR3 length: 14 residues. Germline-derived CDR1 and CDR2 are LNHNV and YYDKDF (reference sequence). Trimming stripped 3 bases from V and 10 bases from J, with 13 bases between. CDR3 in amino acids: CATSSGEAGSPLHF. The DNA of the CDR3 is TGTGCCACCAGCAGTGGAGAGGCGGGGTCACCCCTCCACTTT. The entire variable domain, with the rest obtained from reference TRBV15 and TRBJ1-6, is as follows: DAMVIQNPRYQVTQFGKPVTLSCSQTLNHNVMYWYQQKSSQAPKLLFHYYDKDFNNEADTPDNFQSRRPNTSFCFLDIRSPGLGDTAMYLCATSSGEAGSPLHFGNGTRLTVT.

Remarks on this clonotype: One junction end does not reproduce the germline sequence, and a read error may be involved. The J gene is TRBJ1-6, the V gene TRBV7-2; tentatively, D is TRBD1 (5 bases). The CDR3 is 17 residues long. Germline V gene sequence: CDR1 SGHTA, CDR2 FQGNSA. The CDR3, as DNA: TGCGCCAGCAGCCAAGAAGGGACTGGCGCCCGTAATTCACCCCTCCACTTT. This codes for CASSQEGTGARNSPLHF.

The CDR3 region is CSVGGAGGELFF. For the CDR3, the DNA is TGCAGCGTTGGAGGGGCCGGCGGGGAGCTGTTTTTT. V and J are TRBV29-1 and TRBJ2-2; tentatively, D is TRBD1 or TRBD2 (5 bases each). The CDR3 totals 12 residues. CDR1 SQVTM and CDR2 ANQGSEA come from the germline V gene. The V and J ends lost 4 bases and 7 bases respectively, with 10 bases between them.

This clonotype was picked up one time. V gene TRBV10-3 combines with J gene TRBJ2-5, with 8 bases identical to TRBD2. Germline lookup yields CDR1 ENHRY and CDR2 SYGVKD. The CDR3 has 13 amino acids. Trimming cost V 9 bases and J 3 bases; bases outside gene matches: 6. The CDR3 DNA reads TGTGCCATGACTAGCGTGGCTAAAGAGACCCAGTACTTC. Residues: CAMTSVAKETQYF.

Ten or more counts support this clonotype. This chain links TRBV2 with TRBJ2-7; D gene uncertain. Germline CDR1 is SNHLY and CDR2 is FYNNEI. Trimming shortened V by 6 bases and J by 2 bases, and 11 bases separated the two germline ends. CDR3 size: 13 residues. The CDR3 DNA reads TGTGCCAGCAGCTGGGCTGCGACCTACGAGCAGTACTTC. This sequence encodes CASSWAATYEQYF.

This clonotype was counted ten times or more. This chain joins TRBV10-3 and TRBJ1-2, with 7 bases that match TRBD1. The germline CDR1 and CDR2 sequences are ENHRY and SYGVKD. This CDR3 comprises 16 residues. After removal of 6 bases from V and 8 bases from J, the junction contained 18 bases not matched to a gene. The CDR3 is CAISIHWTGKSEGYTF. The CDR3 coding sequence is TGTGCCATCAGCATCCATTGGACAGGAAAATCGGAGGGCTACACCTTC.

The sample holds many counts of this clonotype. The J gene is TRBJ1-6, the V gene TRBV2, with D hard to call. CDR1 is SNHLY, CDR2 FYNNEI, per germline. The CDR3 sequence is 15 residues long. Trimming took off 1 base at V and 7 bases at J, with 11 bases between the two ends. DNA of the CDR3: TGTGCCAGCAGTGAAGGATGGGGTTGGAATTCACCCCTCCACTTT. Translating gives CASSEGWGWNSPLHF.

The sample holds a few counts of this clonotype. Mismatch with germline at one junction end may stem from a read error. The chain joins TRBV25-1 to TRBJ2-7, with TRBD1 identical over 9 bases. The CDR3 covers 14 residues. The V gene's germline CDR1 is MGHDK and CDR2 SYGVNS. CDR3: CATSDPGQGNEQYF. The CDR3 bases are TGTGCCACCAGTGACCCGGGACAGGGCAACGAGCAGTACTTC.

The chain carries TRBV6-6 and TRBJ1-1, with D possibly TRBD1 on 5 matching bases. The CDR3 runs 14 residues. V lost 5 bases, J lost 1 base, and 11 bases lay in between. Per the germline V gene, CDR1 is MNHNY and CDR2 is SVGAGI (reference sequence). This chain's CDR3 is CASSTHTGNTEAFF. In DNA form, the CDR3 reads TGTGCCAGCAGTACACATACAGGGAACACTGAAGCTTTCTTT.

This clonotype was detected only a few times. The CDR3 DNA reads as TGCAGCGCTAAACCGGGACGGGAAACTGAAGCTTTCTTT. Residues: CSAKPGRETEAFF. The rearrangement uses TRBV29-1 and TRBJ1-1; TRBD1 might be the D (5 bases). Deletions cut 7 bases from V and 5 bases from J, with 17 bases between. The CDR3 spans 13 residues. Per germline, CDR1 SQVTM and CDR2 ANQGSEA.

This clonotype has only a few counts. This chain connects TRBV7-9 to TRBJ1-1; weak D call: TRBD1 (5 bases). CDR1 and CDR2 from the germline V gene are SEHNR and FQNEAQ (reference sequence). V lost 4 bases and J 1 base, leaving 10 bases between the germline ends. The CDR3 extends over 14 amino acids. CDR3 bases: TGTGCCAGCAGCTCGCAGACAGCGAACACTGAAGCTTTCTTT. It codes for CASSSQTANTEAFF. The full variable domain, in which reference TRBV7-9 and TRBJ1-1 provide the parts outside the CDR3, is DTGVSQNPRHKITKRGQNVTFRCDPISEHNRLYWYRQTLGQGPEFLTYFQNEAQLEKSRLLSDRFSAERPKGSFSTLEIQRTEQGDSAMYLCASSSQTANTEAFFGQGTRLTVV.

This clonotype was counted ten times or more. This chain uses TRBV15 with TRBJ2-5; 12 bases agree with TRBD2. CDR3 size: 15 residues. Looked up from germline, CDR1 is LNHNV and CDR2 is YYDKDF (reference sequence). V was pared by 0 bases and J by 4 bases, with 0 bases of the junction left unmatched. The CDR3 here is CATSRELAGGETQYF. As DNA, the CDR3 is TGTGCCACCAGCAGAGAACTAGCGGGGGGAGAGACCCAGTACTTC.

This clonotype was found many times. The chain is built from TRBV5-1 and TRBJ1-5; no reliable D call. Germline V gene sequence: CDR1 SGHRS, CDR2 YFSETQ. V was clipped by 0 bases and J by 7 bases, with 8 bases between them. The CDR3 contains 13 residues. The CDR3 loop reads CASSLGEEQPQHF. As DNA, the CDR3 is TGCGCCAGCAGCTTGGGGGAGGAGCAGCCCCAGCATTTT.

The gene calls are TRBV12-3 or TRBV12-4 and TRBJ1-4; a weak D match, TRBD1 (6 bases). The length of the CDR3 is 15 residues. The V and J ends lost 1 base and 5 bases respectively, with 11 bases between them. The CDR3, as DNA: TGTGCCAGCAGTTTAGACAGGGTATGGAATGAAAAACTGTTTTTT. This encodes CASSLDRVWNEKLFF.

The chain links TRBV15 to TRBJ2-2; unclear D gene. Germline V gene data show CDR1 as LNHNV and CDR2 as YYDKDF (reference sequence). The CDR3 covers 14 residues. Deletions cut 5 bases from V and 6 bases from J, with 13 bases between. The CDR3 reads CATSVKWSAGELFF. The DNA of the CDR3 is TGTGCCACCAGCGTTAAGTGGTCGGCCGGGGAGCTGTTTTTT.

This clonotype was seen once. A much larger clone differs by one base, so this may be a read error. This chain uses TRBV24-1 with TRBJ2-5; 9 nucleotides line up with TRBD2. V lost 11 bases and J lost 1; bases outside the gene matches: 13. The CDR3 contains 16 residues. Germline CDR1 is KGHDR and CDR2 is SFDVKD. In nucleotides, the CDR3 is TGTGCCAGCAGGGACGGACTAGCGACCTTCCAAGAGACCCAGTACTTC. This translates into CASRDGLATFQETQYF.

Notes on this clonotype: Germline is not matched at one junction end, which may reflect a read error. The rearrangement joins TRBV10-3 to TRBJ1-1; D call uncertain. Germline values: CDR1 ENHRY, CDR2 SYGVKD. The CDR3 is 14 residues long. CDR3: CASSEPGGSAEAFF. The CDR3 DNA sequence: TGTGCCAGCAGTGAACCGGGAGGGAGTGCTGAAGCTTTCTTT.

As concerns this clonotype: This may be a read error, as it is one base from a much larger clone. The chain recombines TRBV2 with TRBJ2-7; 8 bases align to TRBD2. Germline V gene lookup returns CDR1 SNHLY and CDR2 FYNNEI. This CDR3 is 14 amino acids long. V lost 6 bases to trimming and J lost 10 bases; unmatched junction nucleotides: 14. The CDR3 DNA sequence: TGTGCCAGCAGCCCTACTAGCGGACAAGAGATCCAGTACTTC. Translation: CASSPTSGQEIQYF.

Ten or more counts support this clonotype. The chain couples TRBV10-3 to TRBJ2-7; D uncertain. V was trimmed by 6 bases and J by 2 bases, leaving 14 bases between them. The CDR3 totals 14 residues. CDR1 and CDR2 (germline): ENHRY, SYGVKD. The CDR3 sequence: CAISGWGVTYEQYF. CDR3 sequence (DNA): TGTGCCATCAGCGGATGGGGTGTAACCTACGAGCAGTACTTC.

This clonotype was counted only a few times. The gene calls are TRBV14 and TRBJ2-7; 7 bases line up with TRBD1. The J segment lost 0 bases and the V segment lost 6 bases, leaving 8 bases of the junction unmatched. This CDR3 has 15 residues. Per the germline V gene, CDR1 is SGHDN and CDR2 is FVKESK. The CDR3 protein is CASSYRRDSSYEQYF. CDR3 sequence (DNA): TGTGCCAGCAGTTACCGCCGGGACAGCTCCTACGAGCAGTACTTC.

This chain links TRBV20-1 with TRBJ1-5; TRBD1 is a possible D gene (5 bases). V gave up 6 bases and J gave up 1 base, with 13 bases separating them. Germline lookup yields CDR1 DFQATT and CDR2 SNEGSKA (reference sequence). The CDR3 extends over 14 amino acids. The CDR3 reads CSALKGSSNQPQHF. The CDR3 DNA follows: TGCAGTGCCCTCAAGGGGTCAAGCAATCAGCCCCAGCATTTT.

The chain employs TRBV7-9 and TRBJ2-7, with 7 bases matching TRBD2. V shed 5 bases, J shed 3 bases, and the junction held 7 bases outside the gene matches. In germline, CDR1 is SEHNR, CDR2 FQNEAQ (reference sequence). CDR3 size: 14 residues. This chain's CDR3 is CASSGGDYLYEQYF. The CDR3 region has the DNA TGTGCCAGCAGCGGAGGGGACTATCTCTACGAGCAGTACTTC.

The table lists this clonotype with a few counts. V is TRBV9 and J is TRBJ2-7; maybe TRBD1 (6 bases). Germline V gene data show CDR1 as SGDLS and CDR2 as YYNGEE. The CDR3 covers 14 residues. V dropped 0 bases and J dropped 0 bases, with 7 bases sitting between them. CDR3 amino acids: CASSVGDNSYEQYF. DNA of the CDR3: TGTGCCAGCAGCGTAGGGGACAACTCCTACGAGCAGTACTTC.

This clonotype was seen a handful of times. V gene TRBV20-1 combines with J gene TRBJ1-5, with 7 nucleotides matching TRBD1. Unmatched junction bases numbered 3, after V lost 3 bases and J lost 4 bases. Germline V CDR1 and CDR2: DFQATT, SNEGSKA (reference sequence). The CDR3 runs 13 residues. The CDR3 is CSASQQGNQPQHF. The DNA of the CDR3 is TGCAGTGCTAGTCAACAGGGGAATCAGCCCCAGCATTTT.

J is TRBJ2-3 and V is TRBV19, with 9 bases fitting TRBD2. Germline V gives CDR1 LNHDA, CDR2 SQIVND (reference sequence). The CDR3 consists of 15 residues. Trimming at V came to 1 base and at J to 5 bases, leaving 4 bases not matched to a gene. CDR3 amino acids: CASSIGREGQDTQYF. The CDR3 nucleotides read TGTGCCAGTAGTATAGGGCGGGAGGGCCAAGATACGCAGTATTTT.

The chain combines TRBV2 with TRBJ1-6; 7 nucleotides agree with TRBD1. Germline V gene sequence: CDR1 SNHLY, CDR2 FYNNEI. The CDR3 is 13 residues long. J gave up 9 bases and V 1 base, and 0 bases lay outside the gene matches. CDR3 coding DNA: TGTGCCAGCAGTGAAGGACAGGGTTCACCCCTCCACTTT. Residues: CASSEGQGSPLHF. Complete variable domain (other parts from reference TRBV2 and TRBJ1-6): EPEVTQTPSHQVTQMGQEVILRCVPISNHLYFYWYRQILGQKVEFLVSFYNNEISEKSEIFDDQFSVERPDGSNFTLKIRSTKLEDSAMYFCASSEGQGSPLHFGNGTRLTVT.

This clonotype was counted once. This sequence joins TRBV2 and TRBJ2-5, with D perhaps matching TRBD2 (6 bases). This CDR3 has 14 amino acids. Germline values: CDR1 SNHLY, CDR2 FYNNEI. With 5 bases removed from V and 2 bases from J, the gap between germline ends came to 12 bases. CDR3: CASSYRREQETQYF. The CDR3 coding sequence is TGTGCCAGCAGTTACAGGAGGGAGCAAGAGACCCAGTACTTC.

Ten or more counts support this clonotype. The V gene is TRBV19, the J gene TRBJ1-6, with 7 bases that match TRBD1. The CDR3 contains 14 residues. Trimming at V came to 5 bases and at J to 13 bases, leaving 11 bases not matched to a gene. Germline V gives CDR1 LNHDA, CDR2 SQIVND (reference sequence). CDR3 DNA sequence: TGTGCCAGTAGTGAGGGACAGCGTATGTTGCCCCTCCACTTT. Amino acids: CASSEGQRMLPLHF.

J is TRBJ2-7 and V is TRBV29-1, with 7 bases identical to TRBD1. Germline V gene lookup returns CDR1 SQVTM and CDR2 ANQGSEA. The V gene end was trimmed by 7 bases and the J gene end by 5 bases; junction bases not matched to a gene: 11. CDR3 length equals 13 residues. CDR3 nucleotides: TGCAGCGCCTTCCCCCCCGACAGGGACGAGCAGTACTTC. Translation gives CSAFPPDRDEQYF.

CDR3 nucleotide sequence: TGCGCCAGCAGCTTCTCCGGGACCGGAGTCTATGGCTACACCTTC. It translates to CASSFSGTGVYGYTF. The V gene is TRBV5-1, the J gene TRBJ1-2; possibly TRBD1 for D (5 bases). Trimming shortened V by 2 bases and J by 4 bases, and 15 bases separated the two germline ends. Germline V gene data show CDR1 as SGHRS and CDR2 as YFSETQ. This CDR3 has 15 amino acids. The variable domain in full, completed from reference TRBV5-1 and TRBJ1-2, reads KAGVTQTPRYLIKTRGQQVTLSCSPISGHRSVSWYQQTPGQGLQFLFEYFSETQRNKGNFPGRFSGRQFSNSRSEMNVSTLELGDSALYLCASSFSGTGVYGYTFGSGTRLTVV.

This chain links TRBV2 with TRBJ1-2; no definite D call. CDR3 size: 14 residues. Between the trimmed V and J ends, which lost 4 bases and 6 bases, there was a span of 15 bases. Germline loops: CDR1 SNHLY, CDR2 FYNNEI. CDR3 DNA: TGTGCCAGCAGTGGCCTCCGGCCCGACCATGGCTACACCTTC. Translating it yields CASSGLRPDHGYTF.